One T cell receptor (beta chain) is described in this entry. Its antigen is undetermined. Averaging roughly 120 mL, one heparinised blood draw came from each individual donor. Investigators reverse transcribed all isolated RNA, so they sequenced expressed TCRB transcripts. Here immunoSEQ multiplex PCR was the method, and the copy in TCRdb shows in-frame clones only, minus some. The sample consists of 500,000 to 800,000 clones, over 10% of them appearing once. The sample is drawn from a study of beta chain features in type 1 diabetes. Study information: Patients were similar to healthy donors in age and gender (as well as in cell yields). All of the samples together had roughly 98 million sorted cells examined.

Germline V gives CDR1 SGHTA, CDR2 FQGNSA. CDR3 length: 13 residues. Trimming took off 5 bases at V and 6 bases at J, with 14 bases between the two ends. Study-wide results and caveats: For type 1 diabetes patients, VDJ junctions showed fewer insertions and more deletions. For Type 1 diabetes patients, all four CD4+ subsets carried TCRB CDR3s that were moderately but significantly shorter.

What was sequenced was naive CD4+ T cells from blood. This sequence was found in a man aged 30 to 39 with type 1 diabetes. The chain joins TRBV7-2 to TRBJ2-7, with D possibly being TRBD1 (5 bases). CDR3 amino acids: CASSGNQGVEQYF. As DNA, the CDR3 is TGTGCCAGCAGCGGAAACCAGGGTGTCGAGCAGTACTTC.